This TCR beta chain was retrieved from a study of tumor T cells in aggressive B-cell lymphoma. Data came from immunoSEQ multiplex PCR; TCRdb stores just in-frame clones and leaves some out. The sample lists about 3,100 clones, 55% to 70% seen once, with around 10% in the top ten. There are 15 residues in the CDR3. Germline-derived CDR1 and CDR2 are ENHRY and SYGVKD. The ends were cut back, 10 bases at V and 5 bases at J, with 20 bases in the middle. This clone was counted a single time. The sequenced material came from tumor tissue. This chain joins TRBV10-3 and TRBJ2-2; possible D gene TRBD2, 6 bases. This TCR was recovered from an adult with diffuse large B cell lymphoma. Written as DNA, the CDR3 is TGTGCCACCCACGGGGGACTTAGCGTAACCGGGGAGCTGTTTTTT. Translation gives CATHGGLSVTGELFF.